The rows below give T cell receptor beta chains drawn from one sample of a study of blood T cell repertoires in COVID-19. Assay used: immunoSEQ multiplex PCR; TCRdb lists only in-frame clones, some missing. The data show tens of thousands of clones, with about 90% seen just once and roughly 1.5% held by the top ten. The source material was peripheral blood. The receptor set was obtained from a human donor with active COVID-19. The donor label of this sample is uncertain. Each CDR3 is given without its conserved first and last residue.

V | CDR3
TRBV27 | ASSFRTTFISYEQY
TRBV5-1 | ASSLGVGAQETQY
TRBV6-2/TRBV6-3 | ASSYRDLEGTDTQY
TRBV20-1 | SARPVGAQY
TRBV5-4 | ASSRTGDYEQY
TRBV2 | ASVNSLAGAYNEQF
TRBV2 | ASSRQGFEQY
TRBV27 | ASKHRGERQPQH
TRBV5-1 | ASSTDRVNYGYT
TRBV29-1 | SVDPGQGLSTEAF
TRBV7-2 | ASSPGQGVSYEQY
TRBV27 | ASSRSTDTQY
TRBV28 | ASSYSLQETQY
TRBV7-9 | ASSLATGRERDGYT
TRBV7-3 | ASSSERGGRDTQY